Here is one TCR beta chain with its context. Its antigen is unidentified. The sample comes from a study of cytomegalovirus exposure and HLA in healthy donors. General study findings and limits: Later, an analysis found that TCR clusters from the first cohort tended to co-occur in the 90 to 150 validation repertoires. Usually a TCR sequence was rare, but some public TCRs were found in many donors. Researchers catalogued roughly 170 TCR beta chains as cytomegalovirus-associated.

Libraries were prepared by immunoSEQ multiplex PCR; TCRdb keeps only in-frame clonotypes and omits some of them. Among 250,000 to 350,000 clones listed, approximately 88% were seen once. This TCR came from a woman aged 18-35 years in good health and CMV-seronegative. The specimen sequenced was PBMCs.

The CDR3 is CASSRSGGSDGLDNEQFF. CDR3 coding DNA: TGTGCCAGCAGCCGTTCGGGCGGTTCCGACGGACTCGACAATGAGCAGTTCTTC. The chain is built from TRBV5-4 and TRBJ2-1, with a weak D call TRBD2 (5 bases). The length of the CDR3 is 18 residues. Between the trimmed V and J ends, which lost 4 bases and 5 bases, there was a span of 25 bases. The germline gives CDR1 SGHNT, CDR2 YYREEE (reference sequence). Full variable domain (rest looked up from reference TRBV5-4 and TRBJ2-1): ETGVTQSPTHLIKTRGQQVTLRCSSQSGHNTVSWYQQALGQGPQFIFQYYREEENGRGNFPPRFSGLQFPNYSSELNVNALELDDSALYLCASSRSGGSDGLDNEQFFGPGTRLTVL.